This T cell receptor beta chain was documented in a study of blood T cell repertoires in COVID-19. In the original processing: From reference gene primer amplification, estimates of nucleated cell counts were derived. Data came from immunoSEQ multiplex PCR; TCRdb stores just in-frame clones and leaves some out. D and trimming come from the DNA, and the V and J calls and clone size come from that table. This sample has 100,000 to 150,000 clones, with over 75% found just once. The germline CDR1 and CDR2 sequences are KGHSH and LQKENI. The junction had 8 bases not matched to a gene; V was cut back by 2 bases and J by 0 bases. This CDR3 region has 18 residues.

This chain joins TRBV18 and TRBJ1-4; the match to TRBD1 covers 8 bases. Source material: peripheral blood. The receptor's source is a woman older than 75 with acute or convalescent COVID-19. CDR3 residues: CASSPTGTGYATNEKLFF. The CDR3 DNA sequence: TGTGCCAGCTCACCAACCGGGACAGGATATGCAACTAATGAAAAACTGTTTTTT.